This T cell receptor (beta chain) was sequenced in a study of blood T cell repertoires in COVID-19. Study as a whole: The study drew acute and convalescent COVID-19 samples from the United States, Italy and Spain. T cells, B-cell-depleted T cells, or PBMCs supplied cDNA or gDNA.

V lost 6 bases, J lost 4 bases, and 6 bases stayed unmatched. Germline V gives CDR1 MDHEN, CDR2 SYDVKM. The CDR3 consists of 15 residues. Participants came from some 23 US areas, aged roughly 18 to 89 years. The study assigned cohorts using participant-reported clinical history. The table came from immunoSEQ multiplex PCR; TCRdb's copy has only in-frame clones and leaves some out. The sample shows under 250,000 clones, about nine tenths of them seen only once. The chain links TRBV28 to TRBJ1-6; TRBD1 matches at 7 bases. The receptor was derived from a woman aged 25 to 39 with acute COVID-19. The sample comprised PBMCs or T cells enriched from blood (not recorded which). The CDR3 DNA reads TGTGCCAGCAGCCCGGGACAGCCGTATAATTCACCCCTCCACTTT. Translation: CASSPGQPYNSPLHF.